One sample yielded the 17 T cell receptor beta chains listed below, sequenced in a study of OX40 agonist ivuxolimab in advanced cancers. The data were produced by immunoSEQ multiplex PCR, yet TCRdb's version contains in-frame clones alone and is incomplete. The table has about 110,000 clones, about 92% seen once. The material was CD4+ or CD8+ T cells sorted from blood, obtained in a trial of the OX40 agonist ivuxolimab. These receptor sequences come from an adult with an advanced solid tumor such as melanoma, head and neck, liver or kidney cancer.

The genes are TRBV9 and TRBJ2-5; 9 bases are a match to TRBD1. Germline V gives CDR1 SGDLS, CDR2 YYNGEE. Trimming cost V 3 bases and J 2 bases; bases outside gene matches: 8. The CDR3 extends over 16 amino acids. The CDR3 DNA reads as TGTGCCAGCAGCGGCACCACCGGGACAGGGCAAGAGACCCAGTACTTC. Its translation: CASSGTTGTGQETQYF.

V is TRBV5-1 and J is TRBJ2-5; D is unresolved. Per the germline V gene, CDR1 is SGHRS and CDR2 is YFSETQ. The CDR3 totals 12 residues. V was trimmed by 4 bases and J by 2 bases, leaving 6 bases between them. CDR3: CASSQDQETQYF. The CDR3, as DNA: TGCGCCAGCAGCCAGGATCAAGAGACCCAGTACTTC.

The V gene is TRBV9, the J gene TRBJ2-2; D is uncertain. Trimming removed 4 bases from V and 2 bases from J, with 12 bases in between. Germline V gene data show CDR1 as SGDLS and CDR2 as YYNGEE. This CDR3 is 15 amino acids long. DNA of the CDR3: TGTGCCAGCAGCTACATGGATGTCAACACCGGGGAGCTGTTTTTT. It is translated as CASSYMDVNTGELFF.

The V gene is TRBV7-2, the J gene TRBJ2-5; 7 nucleotides agree with TRBD2. After removal of 2 bases from V and 3 bases from J, the junction contained 0 bases not matched to a gene. This CDR3 has 13 amino acids. The germline V gene encodes CDR1 SGHTA and CDR2 FQGNSA. The CDR3 reads CASSLLAEETQYF. As DNA, the CDR3 is TGTGCCAGCAGCTTACTAGCGGAAGAGACCCAGTACTTC.

This rearrangement joins TRBV4-3 to TRBJ1-2, with 9 positions matching TRBD1. The junction had 4 bases not matched to a gene; V was cut back by 0 bases and J by 8 bases. The CDR3 length is 14 residues. Germline V lookup: CDR1 LGHNA, CDR2 YSLEER. The CDR3 is CASSQDSGTGGYTF. The CDR3 bases are TGCGCCAGCAGCCAAGACTCGGGGACAGGGGGCTACACCTTC.

This chain joins TRBV6-6 and TRBJ1-2; D might be TRBD1 (5 bases). With 6 bases removed from V and 8 bases from J, the gap between germline ends came to 16 bases. The germline V gene has CDR1 MNHNY and CDR2 SVGAGI (reference sequence). There are 13 residues in the CDR3. Written as DNA, the CDR3 is TGTGCCAGCAGGACAGAGGCCACGTTCGGCTACACCTTC. The encoded protein is CASRTEATFGYTF.

This clone was recorded only once. The V and J genes are TRBV5-4 and TRBJ1-2; TRBD1 is a possible D gene (6 bases). The ends were cut back, 2 bases at V and 7 bases at J, with 15 bases in the middle. This CDR3 is 14 amino acids long. The V gene's germline CDR1 is SGHNT and CDR2 YYREEE (reference sequence). CDR3 loop: CASSFGGGVGGYTF. DNA of the CDR3: TGTGCCAGCAGCTTCGGAGGGGGTGTTGGTGGCTACACCTTC.

The chain uses TRBV7-8 and TRBJ1-3; D gene unclear. The CDR3 runs to 11 residues. The ends were cut back, 5 bases at V and 8 bases at J, with 7 bases in the middle. Germline V CDR1 and CDR2: SGHVS, FQNEAQ. The DNA of the CDR3 is TGTGCCAGCAGCCTCTCAGACACCATATATTTT. Amino acids: CASSLSDTIYF.

This rearrangement joins TRBV2 to TRBJ1-2, with 7 bases lining up with TRBD1. Germline V lookup: CDR1 SNHLY, CDR2 FYNNEI. There are 16 residues in the CDR3. Losses at the gene ends were 5 bases for V and 6 bases for J; bases not matched to a gene: 15. CDR3 nucleotide sequence: TGTGCCAGCAGTCGAGGGGGCGGACGCGATTGGGATGGCTACACCTTC. Translated: CASSRGGGRDWDGYTF.

The V and J genes are TRBV11-1 and TRBJ2-7; TRBD1 matches 7 bases. The CDR3 contains 15 residues. Germline V gene sequence: CDR1 SGHAT, CDR2 FQDESV (reference sequence). Trimming took 5 bases from V and 7 from J; bases not matched to a gene: 14. For the CDR3, the DNA is TGTGCCAGCAGCCTAGACGTGACAGGGTCGGATGAGCAGTACTTC. It is translated as CASSLDVTGSDEQYF. Combining the CDR3 with reference TRBV11-1 and TRBJ2-7 gives the whole variable domain EAEVAQSPRYKITEKSQAVAFWCDPISGHATLYWYRQILGQGPELLVQFQDESVVDDSQLPKDRFSAERLKGVDSTLKIQPAELGDSAMYLCASSLDVTGSDEQYFGPGTRLTVT.

The rearrangement joins TRBV6-5 to TRBJ1-1; D is undetermined. This CDR3 is built from 13 residues. V dropped 2 bases and J dropped 1 base, with 5 bases sitting between them. Germline CDR1 is MNHEY and CDR2 is SVGAGI. The CDR3 region is CASSYRQNTEAFF. DNA of the CDR3: TGTGCCAGCAGTTACCGGCAGAACACTGAAGCTTTCTTT.

The chain joins TRBV7-2 to TRBJ2-7; TRBD2 matches 11 bases. Per germline, CDR1 SGHTA and CDR2 FQGNSA. V lost 0 bases, J lost 6 bases, and 4 bases stayed unmatched. This CDR3 comprises 15 residues. The CDR3 DNA follows: TGTGCCAGCAGCTTAGCTCTGCTAGCGGGAGGCGAGCAGTACTTC. As protein: CASSLALLAGGEQYF.

The rearrangement links TRBV7-2 to TRBJ2-7, with unresolved D. Germline assignment: CDR1 SGHTA and CDR2 FQGNSA. The CDR3 is 14 amino acids. V lost 4 bases and J lost 4, with 14 bases in between. The DNA for the CDR3 is TGTGCCAGCAGCTCACCCCCAAACTTTTACGAGCAGTACTTC. Encoded protein: CASSSPPNFYEQYF.

This sequence joins TRBV18 and TRBJ2-7, with TRBD2 matching over 7 bases. The germline V gene encodes CDR1 KGHSH and CDR2 LQKENI. The length of the CDR3 is 13 residues. With 3 bases clipped from V and 4 bases from J, the junction kept 3 bases outside the gene matches. DNA for the CDR3: TGTGCCAGCTCACCCTCGGGGGGATACGAGCAGTACTTC. Amino acid sequence: CASSPSGGYEQYF.

The rearrangement uses TRBV6-5 and TRBJ1-1; no firm D call. The CDR3 is 14 residues long. Germline CDR1 and CDR2: MNHEY and SVGAGI. V was shortened by 0 bases and J by 1 base, with 6 bases between the two germline ends. The CDR3 sequence is CASSYSGENTEAFF. The DNA of the CDR3 is TGTGCCAGCAGTTACTCCGGGGAGAACACTGAAGCTTTCTTT.

In this sample, this clone turned up a few times. The rearrangement links TRBV7-2 to TRBJ2-5; tentatively, D is TRBD1 (5 bases). V was clipped by 1 base and J by 2 bases, with 5 bases between them. The CDR3 contains 13 residues. Germline V gene lookup returns CDR1 SGHTA and CDR2 FQGNSA. CDR3 amino acids: CASSLGQQETQYF. CDR3 DNA: TGTGCCAGCAGCTTAGGACAGCAAGAGACCCAGTACTTC.

This clone was seen just once. The rearrangement uses TRBV28 and TRBJ1-2, with 7 bases fitting TRBD1. The ends lost 5 bases at V and 3 bases at J; junction bases unmatched: 12. The CDR3 has 16 residues. The V gene's germline CDR1 is MDHEN and CDR2 SYDVKM. The CDR3 sequence is CASSRDSTSPHYGYTF. As DNA, the CDR3 is TGTGCCAGCAGTCGGGACAGCACCTCTCCACACTATGGCTACACCTTC.